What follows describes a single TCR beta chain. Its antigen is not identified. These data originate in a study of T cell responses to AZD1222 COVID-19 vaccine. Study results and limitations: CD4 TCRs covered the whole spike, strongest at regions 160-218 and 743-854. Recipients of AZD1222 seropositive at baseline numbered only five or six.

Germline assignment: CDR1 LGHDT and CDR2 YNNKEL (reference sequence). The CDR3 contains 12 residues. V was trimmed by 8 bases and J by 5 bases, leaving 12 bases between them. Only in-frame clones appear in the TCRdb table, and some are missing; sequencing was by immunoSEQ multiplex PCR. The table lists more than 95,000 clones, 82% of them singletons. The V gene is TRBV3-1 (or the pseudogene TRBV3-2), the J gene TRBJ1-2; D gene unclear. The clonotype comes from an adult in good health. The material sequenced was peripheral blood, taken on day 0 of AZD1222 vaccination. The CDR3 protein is CASLTWTYGYTF. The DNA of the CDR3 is TGTGCCAGCCTTACTTGGACTTATGGCTACACCTTC.